This T cell receptor beta chain was captured in a study of identical twins. Study findings and constraints: Within twin pairs, the out-of-frame alpha sequences they shared showed excess low generation probability.

This clonotype has a handful of counts. Antigen unknown. TCRdb fed the 5' RACE reads into MiXCR, producing one record per CDR3 protein. The sample gives 450,000 or so distinct CDR3 sequences, 18% of which show up once; 12% is in the top ten. This receptor was obtained from a man between 50 and 59 years old in good health. Sequenced material: naive T cells sorted from blood.

CDR3 in amino acids: CASSLGGAGNEQFF. The CDR3 DNA sequence: TGCGCCAGCAGCTTGGGGGGAGCGGGCAATGAGCAGTTCTTC. This chain connects TRBV5-1 to TRBJ2-1; perhaps TRBD2 as D (6 bases). Trimming removed 0 bases at V and 6 bases at J, with 10 bases between. Germline V gene lookup returns CDR1 SGHRS and CDR2 YFSETQ. The CDR3 is made up of 14 amino acids.